This T cell receptor beta chain was profiled in a study of cytomegalovirus exposure and HLA in healthy donors. The CDR3 covers 12 residues. CDR1 is SEHNR, CDR2 FQNEAQ, per germline (reference sequence). Trimming removed 3 bases at V and 5 bases at J, with 5 bases between. The PCR employed 60 Vbeta primers together with 13 Jbeta primers. The assay was immunoSEQ multiplex PCR, and TCRdb's table has in-frame clones only and misses some. Of about 160,000 clones in the sample, approximately 85% were seen once. This clone has only a few counts. Sequences were obtained from PBMCs. The gene calls are TRBV7-9 and TRBJ2-1; D is unresolved. This TCR derives from a man in his fifties or sixties in good health and CMV-seropositive. CDR3 region: CASSFGNNEQFF. CDR3 coding DNA: TGTGCCAGCAGCTTTGGCAACAATGAGCAGTTCTTC.